This note documents a single T cell receptor (beta chain) sequence. Its antigen is not identified. The V gene's germline CDR1 is KGHSH and CDR2 LQKENI. This CDR3 contains 17 residues. Trimming removed 5 bases from V and 9 bases from J; junction bases left unmatched: 14. The data belong to a study of Ad26.COV2.S vaccination and SARS-CoV-2 variants. Looking at the study overall: Intramuscular Ad26.COV2.S at 5x10^10 or 1x10^11 viral particles.

Treatment described: about 20 received Ad26.COV2.S at low or high dose, single or two shots; a few received placebo; per-sample allocation not given. The samples date from day 63 after the first vaccine or placebo injection. Profiling relied on immunoSEQ multiplex PCR, and the TCRdb table lists in-frame clones only, not all of them. The sample holds 300,000 to 350,000 clones, around four fifths seen once. Study-level points and caveats: TCR breadth and depth estimates may have understated total T cell responses.

The sequence was collected from a person between 18 and 60 years old who received the Ad26.COV2.S COVID-19 vaccine or a placebo. Sequencing used peripheral blood, obtained in a trial of Ad26.COV2.S vaccine versus placebo. The V gene is TRBV18, the J gene TRBJ2-1; 12 bases align to TRBD1. CDR3 sequence reads: CASSTKTGTGGSGEQFF. The CDR3 DNA follows: TGTGCCAGCTCAACTAAAACCGGGACAGGGGGCTCGGGTGAGCAGTTCTTC.